A single sample gave rise to the 7 T cell receptor beta chains below, sequenced in a study of shared clonotypes between healthy human individuals. Using immunoSEQ multiplex PCR, the repertoire was profiled, and TCRdb retains in-frame clones only, with some absent. The sample lists 2,500,000 or so clones; 90% to 95% were seen once. Sequenced sample: naive CD4+ T cells from PBMCs. Subset given: CD45RA+ positively selected. Source of these receptors: a man aged 18 to 29 in good health. Some clones in this sample may be carry-over from other donors' samples.

The chain employs TRBV7-2 and TRBJ2-1; D gene ambiguous. Germline lookup yields CDR1 SGHTA and CDR2 FQGNSA. V dropped 2 bases and J dropped 7 bases, with 15 bases sitting between them. CDR3 length: 15 residues. This chain's CDR3 is CASSLTPGSRNEQFF. CDR3 DNA: TGTGCCAGCAGCTTAACCCCAGGAAGCCGGAATGAGCAGTTCTTC.

This chain links TRBV4-1 with TRBJ2-5, with D uncertain. Germline V gene sequence: CDR1 MGHRA, CDR2 YSYEKL. This CDR3 comprises 13 residues. Trimming left V 1 base short and J 4 bases short, with 7 bases between. The CDR3 spells CASSQAGGETQYF. The CDR3 DNA follows: TGCGCCAGCAGCCAAGCAGGTGGAGAGACCCAGTACTTC.

In this sample, this clone turned up once. The J gene is TRBJ1-1, the V gene TRBV5-5; no clear D gene. The germline V gene has CDR1 SGHKS and CDR2 YYEKEE (reference sequence). The V end was cut by 1 base, the J end by 0 bases, with 7 bases between. The CDR3 spans 14 residues. CDR3 sequence reads: CASSLQSMNTEAFF. CDR3 DNA sequence: TGTGCCAGCAGCTTGCAGAGCATGAACACTGAAGCTTTCTTT.

V gene TRBV19 combines with J gene TRBJ1-4, with 9 bases aligning to TRBD1. The junction had 9 bases not matched to a gene; V was cut back by 10 bases and J by 0 bases. Germline CDR1 LNHDA, CDR2 SQIVND (reference sequence). This CDR3 region has 16 residues. CDR3 residues: CATGQGPTATNEKLFF. CDR3 in DNA: TGTGCCACCGGACAGGGGCCTACTGCAACTAATGAAAAACTGTTTTTT.

This clone was detected once. The same CDR3 arises from other DNA sequences in this sample as well. The chain recombines TRBV19 with TRBJ2-2; unclear D gene. This CDR3 is 15 amino acids long. Germline CDR1 and CDR2: LNHDA and SQIVND (reference sequence). The ends were cut back, 0 bases at V and 1 base at J, with 6 bases in the middle. The CDR3 region is CASSIDRRNTGELFF. Here the CDR3 DNA reads TGTGCCAGTAGTATAGATCGGCGGAACACCGGGGAGCTGTTTTTT.

This chain uses TRBV6-5 with TRBJ1-1, with 7 bases fitting TRBD1. This CDR3 is built from 16 residues. In germline, CDR1 is MNHEY, CDR2 SVGAGI. J was trimmed by 2 bases and V by 2 bases; bases with no gene match: 8. CDR3 region: CASSYRYRGSNTEAFF. The CDR3 bases are TGTGCCAGCAGTTACCGGTACAGGGGCAGTAACACTGAAGCTTTCTTT.

The V and J genes are TRBV15 and TRBJ2-4; 15 nucleotides line up with TRBD2. This CDR3 has 17 amino acids. Unmatched junction bases numbered 8, after V lost 4 bases and J lost 7 bases. Germline V gene data show CDR1 as LNHNV and CDR2 as YYDKDF (reference sequence). The CDR3 sequence is CATSTGLAGGPENIQYF. The CDR3 DNA reads TGTGCCACCAGCACCGGACTAGCGGGAGGGCCGGAGAACATTCAGTACTTC.